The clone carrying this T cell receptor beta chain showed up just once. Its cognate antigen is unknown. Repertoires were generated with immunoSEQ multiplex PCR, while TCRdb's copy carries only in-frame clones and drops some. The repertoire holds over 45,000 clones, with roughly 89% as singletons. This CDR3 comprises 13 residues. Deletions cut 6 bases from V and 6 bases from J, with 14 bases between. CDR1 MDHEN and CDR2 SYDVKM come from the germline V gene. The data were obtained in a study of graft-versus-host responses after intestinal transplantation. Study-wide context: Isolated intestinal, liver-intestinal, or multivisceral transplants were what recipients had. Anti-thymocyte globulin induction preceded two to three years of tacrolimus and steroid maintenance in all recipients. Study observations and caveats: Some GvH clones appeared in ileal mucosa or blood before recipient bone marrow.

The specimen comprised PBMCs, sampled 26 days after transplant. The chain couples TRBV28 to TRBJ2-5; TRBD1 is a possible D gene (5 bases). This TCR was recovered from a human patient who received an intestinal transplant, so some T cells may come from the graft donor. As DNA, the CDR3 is TGTGCCAGCAGGGGCAGGGTGCTCCAGACCCAGTACTTC. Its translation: CASRGRVLQTQYF.